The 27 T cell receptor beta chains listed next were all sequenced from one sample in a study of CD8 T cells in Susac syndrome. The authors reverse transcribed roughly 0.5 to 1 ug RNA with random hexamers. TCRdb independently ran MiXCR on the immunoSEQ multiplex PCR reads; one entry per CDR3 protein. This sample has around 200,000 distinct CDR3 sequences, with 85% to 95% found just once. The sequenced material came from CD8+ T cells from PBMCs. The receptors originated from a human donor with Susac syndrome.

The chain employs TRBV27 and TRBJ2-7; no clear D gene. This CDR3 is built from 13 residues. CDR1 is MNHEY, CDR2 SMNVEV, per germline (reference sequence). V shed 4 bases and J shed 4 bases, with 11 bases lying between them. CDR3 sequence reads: CASSSHKKYEQYF. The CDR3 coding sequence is TGTGCCAGCAGTTCCCACAAGAAATACGAGCAGTACTTC.

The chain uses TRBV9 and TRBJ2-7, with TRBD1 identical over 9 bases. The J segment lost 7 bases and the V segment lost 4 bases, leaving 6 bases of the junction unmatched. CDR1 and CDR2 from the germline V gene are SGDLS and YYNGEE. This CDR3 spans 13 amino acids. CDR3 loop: CASSTDRGWEQYF. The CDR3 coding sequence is TGTGCCAGCAGCACGGACAGGGGTTGGGAGCAGTACTTC.

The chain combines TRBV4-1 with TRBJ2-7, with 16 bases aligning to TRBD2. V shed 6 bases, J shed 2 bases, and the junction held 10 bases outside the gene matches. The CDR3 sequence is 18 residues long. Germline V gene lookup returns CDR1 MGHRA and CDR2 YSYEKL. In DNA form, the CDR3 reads TGCGCCAGCAGTAGCTCCGGGACTAGCGGGAGGGCCCCCTACGAGCAGTACTTC. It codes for CASSSSGTSGRAPYEQYF.

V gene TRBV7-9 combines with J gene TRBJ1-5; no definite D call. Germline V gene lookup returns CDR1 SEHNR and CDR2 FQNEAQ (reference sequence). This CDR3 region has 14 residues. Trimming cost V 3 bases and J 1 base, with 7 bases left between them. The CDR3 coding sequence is TGTGCCAGCAGCTTCGGTGAGAGCAATCAGCCCCAGCATTTT. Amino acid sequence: CASSFGESNQPQHF.

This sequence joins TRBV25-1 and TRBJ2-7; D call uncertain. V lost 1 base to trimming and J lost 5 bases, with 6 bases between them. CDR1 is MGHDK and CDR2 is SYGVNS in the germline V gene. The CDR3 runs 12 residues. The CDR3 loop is CASSESYHEQYF. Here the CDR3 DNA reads TGTGCCAGCAGTGAATCATACCACGAGCAGTACTTC.

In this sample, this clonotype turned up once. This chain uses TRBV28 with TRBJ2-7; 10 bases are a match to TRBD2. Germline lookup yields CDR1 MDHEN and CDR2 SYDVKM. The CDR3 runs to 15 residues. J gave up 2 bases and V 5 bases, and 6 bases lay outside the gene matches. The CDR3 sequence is CASSQGLALTYEQYF. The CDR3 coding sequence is TGTGCCAGCAGTCAGGGACTAGCGTTAACCTACGAGCAGTACTTC.

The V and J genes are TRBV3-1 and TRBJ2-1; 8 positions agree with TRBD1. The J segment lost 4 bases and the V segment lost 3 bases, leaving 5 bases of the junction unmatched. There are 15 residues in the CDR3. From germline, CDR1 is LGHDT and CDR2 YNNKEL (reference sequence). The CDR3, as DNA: TGTGCCAGCAGCCACCCCGGGACAGGATACAATGAGCAGTTCTTC. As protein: CASSHPGTGYNEQFF.

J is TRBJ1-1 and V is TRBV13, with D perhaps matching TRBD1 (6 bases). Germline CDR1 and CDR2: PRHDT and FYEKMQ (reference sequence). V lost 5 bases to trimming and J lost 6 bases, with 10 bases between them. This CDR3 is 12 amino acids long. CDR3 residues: CASSPPGAEAFF. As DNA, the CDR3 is TGTGCCAGCAGCCCCCCAGGGGCTGAAGCTTTCTTT.

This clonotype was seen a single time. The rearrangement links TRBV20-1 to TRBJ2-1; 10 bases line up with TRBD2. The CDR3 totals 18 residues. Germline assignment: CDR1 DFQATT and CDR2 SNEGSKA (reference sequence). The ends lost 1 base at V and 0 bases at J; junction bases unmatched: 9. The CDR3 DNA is TGCAGTGCTAGAGTACCTAGCGGGAGAAAAAACTCCTACAATGAGCAGTTCTTC. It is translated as CSARVPSGRKNSYNEQFF.

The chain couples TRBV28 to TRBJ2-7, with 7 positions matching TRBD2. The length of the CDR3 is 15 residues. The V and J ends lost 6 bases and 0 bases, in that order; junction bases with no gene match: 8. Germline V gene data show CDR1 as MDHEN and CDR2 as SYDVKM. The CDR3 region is CASSPPSGPSYEQYF. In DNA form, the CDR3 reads TGTGCCAGCAGCCCACCTAGCGGACCCTCCTACGAGCAGTACTTC.

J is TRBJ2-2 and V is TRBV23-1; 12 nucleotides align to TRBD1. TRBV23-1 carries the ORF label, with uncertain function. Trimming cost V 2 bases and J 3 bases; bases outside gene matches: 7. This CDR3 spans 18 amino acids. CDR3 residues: CASSQLRDRGLYTGELFF. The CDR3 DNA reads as TGCGCCAGCAGTCAACTCCGGGACAGGGGGCTCTACACCGGGGAGCTGTTTTTT.

The DNA for the CDR3 is TGCGCCAGCAGCCAAGATGGGGCGGGGAACACTGAAGCTTTCTTT. It is translated as CASSQDGAGNTEAFF. The V call is TRBV4-1, the J call TRBJ1-1, with D maybe TRBD1 (5 bases). The ends were cut back, 0 bases at V and 1 base at J, with 9 bases in the middle. The germline V gene encodes CDR1 MGHRA and CDR2 YSYEKL. The CDR3 has 15 amino acids.

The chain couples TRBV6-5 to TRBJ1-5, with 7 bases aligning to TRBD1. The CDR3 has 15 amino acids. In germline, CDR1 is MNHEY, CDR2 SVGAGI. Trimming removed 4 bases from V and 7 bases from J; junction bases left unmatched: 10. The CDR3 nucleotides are TGTGCCAGCAGTTTGGGCGGCAGGGGGGACCAGCCCCAGCATTTT. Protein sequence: CASSLGGRGDQPQHF.

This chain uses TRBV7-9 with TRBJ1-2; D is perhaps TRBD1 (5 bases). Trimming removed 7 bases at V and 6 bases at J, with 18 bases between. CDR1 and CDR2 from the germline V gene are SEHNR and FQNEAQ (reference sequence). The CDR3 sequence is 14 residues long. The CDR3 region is CASIIGGGVDGYTF. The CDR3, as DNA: TGTGCCAGCATAATTGGCGGAGGGGTGGATGGCTACACCTTC.

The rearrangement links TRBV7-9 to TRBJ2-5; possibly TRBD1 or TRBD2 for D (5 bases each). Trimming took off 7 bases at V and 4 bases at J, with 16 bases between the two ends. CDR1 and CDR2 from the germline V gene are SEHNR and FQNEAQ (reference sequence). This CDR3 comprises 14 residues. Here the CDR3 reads CASNSLRDPETQYF. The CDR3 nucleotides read TGTGCCAGCAACTCCCTCCGGGACCCAGAGACCCAGTACTTC.

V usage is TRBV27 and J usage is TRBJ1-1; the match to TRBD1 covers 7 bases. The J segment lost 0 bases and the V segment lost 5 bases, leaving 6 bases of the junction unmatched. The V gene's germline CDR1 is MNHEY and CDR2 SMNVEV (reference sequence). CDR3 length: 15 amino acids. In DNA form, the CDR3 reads TGTGCCAGCAGTATCTGGACAGGATTGAACACTGAAGCTTTCTTT. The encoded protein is CASSIWTGLNTEAFF.

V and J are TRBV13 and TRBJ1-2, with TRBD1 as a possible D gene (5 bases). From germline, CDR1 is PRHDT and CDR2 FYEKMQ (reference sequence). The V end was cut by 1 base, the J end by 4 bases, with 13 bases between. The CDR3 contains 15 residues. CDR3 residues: CASSLVVGRIYGYTF. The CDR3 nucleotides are TGTGCCAGCAGCTTAGTCGTGGGGCGAATCTATGGCTACACCTTC.

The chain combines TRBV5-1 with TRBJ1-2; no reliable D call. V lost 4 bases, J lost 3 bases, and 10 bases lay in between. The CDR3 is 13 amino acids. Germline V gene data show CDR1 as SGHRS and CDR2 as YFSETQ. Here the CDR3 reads CASSLLTDYGYTF. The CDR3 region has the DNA TGCGCCAGCAGCCTCCTCACGGACTATGGCTACACCTTC.

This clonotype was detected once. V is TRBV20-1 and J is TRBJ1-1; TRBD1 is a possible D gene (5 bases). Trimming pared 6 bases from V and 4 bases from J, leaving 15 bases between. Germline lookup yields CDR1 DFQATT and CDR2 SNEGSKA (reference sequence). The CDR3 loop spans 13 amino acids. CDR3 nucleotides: TGCAGTGCCATCCCCCAAAGGGGCACTGAAGCTTTCTTT. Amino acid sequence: CSAIPQRGTEAFF.

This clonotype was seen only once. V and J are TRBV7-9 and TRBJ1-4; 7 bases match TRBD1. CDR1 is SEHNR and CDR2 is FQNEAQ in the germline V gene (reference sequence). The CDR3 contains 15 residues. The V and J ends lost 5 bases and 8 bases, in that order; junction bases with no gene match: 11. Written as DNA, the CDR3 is TGTGCCAGCAGCCAGCGACAGGGAGCGGACGAAAAACTGTTTTTT. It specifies CASSQRQGADEKLFF.

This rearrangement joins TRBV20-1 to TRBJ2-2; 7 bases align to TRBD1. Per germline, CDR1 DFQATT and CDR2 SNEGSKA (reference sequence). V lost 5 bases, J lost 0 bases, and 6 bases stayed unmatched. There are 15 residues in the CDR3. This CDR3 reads CSAVRDSSNTGELFF. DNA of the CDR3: TGCAGTGCTGTTAGGGACAGCTCGAACACCGGGGAGCTGTTTTTT.

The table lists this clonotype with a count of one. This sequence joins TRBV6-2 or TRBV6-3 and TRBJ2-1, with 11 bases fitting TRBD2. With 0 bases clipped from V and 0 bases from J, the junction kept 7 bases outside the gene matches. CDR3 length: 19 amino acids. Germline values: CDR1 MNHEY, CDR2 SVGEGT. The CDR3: CASSYSSSGGHSSYNEQFF. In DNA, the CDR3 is TGTGCCAGCAGTTACTCGTCTAGCGGGGGGCATAGCTCCTACAATGAGCAGTTCTTC.

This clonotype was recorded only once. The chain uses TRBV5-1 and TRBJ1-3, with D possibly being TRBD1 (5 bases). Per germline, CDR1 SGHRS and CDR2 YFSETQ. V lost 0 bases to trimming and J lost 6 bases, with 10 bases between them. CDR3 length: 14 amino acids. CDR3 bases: TGCGCCAGCAGCTTGGACATAGGGGCAAACACCATATATTTT. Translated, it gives CASSLDIGANTIYF.

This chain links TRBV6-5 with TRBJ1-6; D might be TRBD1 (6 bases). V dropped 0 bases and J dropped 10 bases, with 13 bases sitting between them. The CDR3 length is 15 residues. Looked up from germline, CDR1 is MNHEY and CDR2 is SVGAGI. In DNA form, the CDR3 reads TGTGCCAGCAGTTACTCTACAGGGATTGGGTCACCCCTCCACTTT. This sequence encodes CASSYSTGIGSPLHF.

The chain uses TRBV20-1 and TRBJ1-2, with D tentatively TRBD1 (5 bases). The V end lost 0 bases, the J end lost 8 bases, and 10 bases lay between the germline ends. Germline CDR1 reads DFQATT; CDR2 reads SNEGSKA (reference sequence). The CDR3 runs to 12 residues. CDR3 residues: CSARDSRDGYTF. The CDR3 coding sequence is TGCAGTGCTAGAGATTCCAGGGACGGCTACACCTTC.

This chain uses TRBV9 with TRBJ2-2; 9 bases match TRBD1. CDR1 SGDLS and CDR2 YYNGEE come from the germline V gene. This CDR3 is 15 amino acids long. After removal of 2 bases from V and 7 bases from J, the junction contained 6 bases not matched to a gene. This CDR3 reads CASSVNRGLDGELFF. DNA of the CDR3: TGTGCCAGCAGCGTTAACAGGGGGCTTGACGGGGAGCTGTTTTTT.

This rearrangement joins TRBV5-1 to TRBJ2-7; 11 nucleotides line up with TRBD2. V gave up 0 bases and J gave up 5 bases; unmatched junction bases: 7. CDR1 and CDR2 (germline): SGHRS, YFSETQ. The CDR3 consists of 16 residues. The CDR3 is CASSLEPSGRKHEQYF. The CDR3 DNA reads TGCGCCAGCAGCTTGGAGCCTAGCGGGAGGAAGCACGAGCAGTACTTC.